The next 11 T cell receptor beta chains were all read from a single sample in a study of cytomegalovirus exposure and HLA in healthy donors (dated by TCRdb to 2016 to 2017). The library relied on the immunoSEQ multiplex PCR assay. A mixture of 60 forward primers for TCR Vbeta segments and 13 reverse primers for TCR Jbeta segments was used in the multiplex PCR. TCRdb retrieved this table from immuneACCESS and kept in-frame rearrangements only. Not all clones are present; in checked studies, unresolved V genes account for under half, and no reason is known for the remainder. This sample has 75,000 to 90,000 clones in its table, and 65% to 80% of those were observed once. About 4% of the sample goes to the ten largest clones. The specimen was PBMCs. These TCRs come from a man aged 60-69 years in good health and CMV-seronegative.

This clone has a single count. The chain has TRBV2 and TRBJ2-2, with D perhaps matching TRBD2 (5 bases). The germline CDR1 and CDR2 sequences are SNHLY and FYNNEI. The V end lost 10 bases, the J end lost 1 base, and 13 bases lay between the germline ends. The CDR3 spans 14 residues. CDR3 protein: CATRRAENTGELFF. The CDR3 bases are TGTGCCACCCGGCGGGCCGAGAACACCGGGGAGCTGTTTTTT.

The chain has TRBV5-8 and TRBJ1-1, with TRBD1 matching over 7 bases. After removal of 4 bases from V and 11 bases from J, the junction contained 8 bases not matched to a gene. In germline, CDR1 is SGHTS, CDR2 YDEGEE. There are 12 residues in the CDR3. CDR3 nucleotide sequence: TGTGCCAGCAGCCCTACCGACAGGGCCGCTTTCTTT. Translated, it gives CASSPTDRAAFF.

The rearrangement links TRBV15 to TRBJ2-5, with TRBD2 identical over 9 bases. V lost 0 bases to trimming and J lost 3 bases; unmatched junction nucleotides: 5. The germline gives CDR1 LNHNV, CDR2 YYDKDF (reference sequence). This CDR3 region has 16 residues. CDR3 region: CATSRDGTSFKETQYF. CDR3 DNA sequence: TGTGCCACCAGCAGAGACGGGACTAGCTTTAAAGAGACCCAGTACTTC.

J is TRBJ1-1 and V is TRBV2, with D possibly matching TRBD1 (5 bases). The CDR3 length is 12 residues. Trimming stripped 5 bases from V and 5 bases from J, with 9 bases between. Per germline, CDR1 SNHLY and CDR2 FYNNEI. The CDR3 nucleotides read TGTGCCAGCAGTCCGGGGGGGACTGAAGCTTTCTTT. It codes for CASSPGGTEAFF.

V and J are TRBV30 and TRBJ1-5; 7 positions match TRBD1. This CDR3 contains 13 residues. Germline values: CDR1 GTSNPN, CDR2 SVGIG (reference sequence). Germline trimming cut 2 bases from V and 6 bases from J; bases unmatched to any gene: 4. The CDR3 region has the DNA TGTGCCTGGAGTTCTAGGGGGCTTCAGCCCCAGCATTTT. Residues: CAWSSRGLQPQHF.

This sequence joins TRBV9 and TRBJ2-2; 8 bases are shared with TRBD1. After removal of 3 bases from V and 2 bases from J, the junction contained 6 bases not matched to a gene. The CDR3 contains 16 residues. The germline V gene has CDR1 SGDLS and CDR2 YYNGEE. CDR3 nucleotide sequence: TGTGCCAGCAGCGGACCCGACAGGGGCAACACCGGGGAGCTGTTTTTT. This translates into CASSGPDRGNTGELFF.

V is TRBV7-8 and J is TRBJ1-4; D perhaps matches TRBD1 (5 bases). Germline V lookup: CDR1 SGHVS, CDR2 FQNEAQ. The CDR3 runs to 15 residues. V was shortened by 5 bases and J by 8 bases, with 18 bases between the two germline ends. Written as DNA, the CDR3 is TGTGCCAGCAGCCCGAGACGAGGGACTCGGGAAAAACTGTTTTTT. Its translation is CASSPRRGTREKLFF.

The chain employs TRBV15 and TRBJ2-7; D is uncertain. Germline CDR1 LNHNV, CDR2 YYDKDF (reference sequence). V was clipped by 4 bases and J by 0 bases, with 7 bases between them. The CDR3 totals 13 residues. CDR3 DNA: TGTGCCACCAGCAAAAGTAGCTCCTACGAGCAGTACTTC. The encoded protein is CATSKSSSYEQYF.

V usage is TRBV7-9 and J usage is TRBJ2-1, with 10 positions matching TRBD2. Looked up from germline, CDR1 is SEHNR and CDR2 is FQNEAQ (reference sequence). The CDR3 runs 16 residues. The junction had 5 bases not matched to a gene; V was cut back by 4 bases and J by 2 bases. The CDR3 spells CASSSERGGTYNEQFF. In DNA, the CDR3 is TGTGCCAGCAGCTCAGAGCGGGGGGGAACCTACAATGAGCAGTTCTTC.

V usage is TRBV2 and J usage is TRBJ2-2; 10 bases align to TRBD1. The junction had 4 bases not matched to a gene; V was cut back by 6 bases and J by 6 bases. CDR1 SNHLY and CDR2 FYNNEI come from the germline V gene. There are 14 residues in the CDR3. The CDR3 loop is CASSWGQGPGELFF. CDR3 bases: TGTGCCAGCAGCTGGGGACAGGGGCCCGGGGAGCTGTTTTTT.

This chain uses TRBV15 with TRBJ2-2, with D perhaps TRBD2 (6 bases). With 2 bases removed from V and 5 bases from J, the gap between germline ends came to 12 bases. The CDR3 has 15 amino acids. Germline CDR1 LNHNV, CDR2 YYDKDF (reference sequence). The CDR3 spells CATSRPSSGTGELFF. CDR3 DNA sequence: TGTGCCACCAGCAGACCTTCAAGCGGGACCGGGGAGCTGTTTTTT.